This T cell receptor (beta chain) was sequenced in a study of post-analysis software for immune sequencing data. Overall study context: Multiple sclerosis in the patients followed relapsing-remitting, secondary progressive and progressive-relapsing courses.

This CDR3 spans 14 amino acids. The V gene lost 2 bases and the J gene lost 2 bases, with 10 bases spanning the gap. Germline CDR1 and CDR2: LGHNA and YSLEER. Included in the TCR beta cDNA libraries were unique molecular identifiers. TCRdb ran MiXCR on the PCR reads and lists one entry per CDR3 protein. This table holds approximately 730,000 distinct CDR3 sequences, about 32% found once. This clonotype was seen a few times. Its antigen is undetermined. Study-level points and caveats: Patients with multiple sclerosis recorded significantly lower normalized Chao1 diversity than controls, the study found. By F measure, strong co-clustering occurred among samples prepared in the same batch. The five TRBV segments detected at higher frequency in patients than in controls included TRBV5-6, TRBV5-1 and TRBV20-1.

The sequence was obtained from a girl aged 10 to 17 with multiple sclerosis. Sequenced input: blood. The rearrangement links TRBV4-3 to TRBJ2-7, with D possibly matching TRBD1 (6 bases). CDR3 region: CASSQSRGPYEQYF. CDR3 nucleotides: TGCGCCAGCAGCCAATCCAGGGGTCCCTACGAGCAGTACTTC.